Following are 25 T cell receptor beta chains from one sample sequenced in a study of T cell responses to AZD1222 COVID-19 vaccine. Clones were sequenced by immunoSEQ multiplex PCR, and TCRdb holds only the in-frame ones, with some missing. The table records 130,000 to 150,000 clones, around 83% of them present only once. The specimen comprised peripheral blood, sampled on day 0 of MenACWY control vaccination. All receptors come from an adult in good health.

The genes are TRBV19 and TRBJ1-5; D is undetermined. CDR3 length: 15 amino acids. Germline lookup yields CDR1 LNHDA and CDR2 SQIVND (reference sequence). V lost 4 bases and J 1 base, leaving 11 bases between the germline ends. The CDR3 loop is CASSNGDQSNQPQHF. The CDR3, as DNA: TGTGCCAGTAGTAACGGCGACCAGAGCAATCAGCCCCAGCATTTT.

The chain carries TRBV12-3 or TRBV12-4 and TRBJ1-2; D is unresolved. The CDR3 contains 12 residues. Trimming removed 3 bases from V and 7 bases from J, with 9 bases in between. DNA for the CDR3: TGTGCCAGCAGTTTCGGGTCTGGTGGCTACACCTTC. Translation: CASSFGSGGYTF.

The chain couples TRBV7-8 to TRBJ2-7; 7 bases are shared with TRBD2. In germline, CDR1 is SGHVS, CDR2 FQNEAQ. This CDR3 has 13 residues. V gave up 6 bases and J gave up 7 bases; unmatched junction bases: 9. The CDR3 DNA reads as TGTGCCAGCAGTTGGGGGGGTAGCCGGGAGCAGTACGTC. Translation: CASSWGGSREQYV.

This clone has only one observation. The V call is TRBV5-1, the J call TRBJ2-5; D is unclear. V was clipped by 1 base and J by 5 bases, with 9 bases between them. The CDR3 totals 13 residues. CDR1 is SGHRS, CDR2 YFSETQ, per germline. CDR3: CASSLSVRETQYF. The CDR3 coding sequence is TGCGCCAGCAGCTTGTCTGTACGGGAGACCCAGTACTTC.

The V call is TRBV20-1, the J call TRBJ1-2; TRBD1 might be the D (6 bases). This CDR3 is 15 amino acids long. Germline V gene lookup returns CDR1 DFQATT and CDR2 SNEGSKA (reference sequence). V gave up 3 bases and J gave up 0 bases, with 14 bases separating them. The CDR3 loop reads CSASRGARPNYGYTF. In DNA form, the CDR3 reads TGCAGTGCTAGTCGGGGGGCCCGACCTAACTATGGCTACACCTTC.

CDR3 protein: CASSPPFPGASTDTQYF. In DNA, the CDR3 is TGTGCCAGCAGCCCTCCCTTTCCGGGGGCTAGCACAGATACGCAGTATTTT. The chain employs TRBV7-9 and TRBJ2-3; TRBD1 or TRBD2 may be the D gene (6 bases each). The germline V gene has CDR1 SEHNR and CDR2 FQNEAQ (reference sequence). The CDR3 runs to 17 residues. The V end lost 5 bases, the J end lost 0 bases, and 18 bases lay between the germline ends.

The rearrangement links TRBV7-2 to TRBJ1-2; D perhaps matches TRBD1 (6 bases). The germline V and J ends were trimmed by 5 bases and 8 bases, with 12 bases remaining between them. Germline assignment: CDR1 SGHTA and CDR2 FQGNSA. The CDR3 extends over 12 amino acids. The CDR3 coding sequence is TGTGCCAGCAGCCCACAAGGACAGGGCTACACCTTC. The encoded protein is CASSPQGQGYTF.

The chain employs TRBV9 and TRBJ2-1; tentatively, D is TRBD1 (6 bases). Germline-derived CDR1 and CDR2 are SGDLS and YYNGEE. The length of the CDR3 is 12 residues. V was trimmed by 3 bases and J by 15 bases, leaving 16 bases between them. CDR3 in amino acids: CASSERDTPRFF. The CDR3 DNA reads as TGTGCCAGCAGCGAGAGGGACACCCCGCGGTTCTTC.

This chain joins TRBV2 and TRBJ2-7; the D gene is possibly TRBD2 (7 bases). Germline V gene lookup returns CDR1 SNHLY and CDR2 FYNNEI. This CDR3 has 15 residues. V was cut by 6 bases and J by 1 base, with 16 bases left in between. The CDR3 region is CASSADRGGSYEQYF. CDR3 DNA sequence: TGTGCCAGCAGCGCCGATAGGGGGGGATCCTACGAGCAGTACTTC.

The genes are TRBV10-3 and TRBJ2-1, with 9 bases fitting TRBD1. There are 16 residues in the CDR3. With V trimmed by 5 bases and J by 5 bases, 10 bases remained unmatched. Looked up from germline, CDR1 is ENHRY and CDR2 is SYGVKD. The CDR3 loop is CAISNTGQGRDNEQFF. The CDR3 region has the DNA TGTGCCATCAGTAATACGGGACAGGGAAGGGACAATGAGCAGTTCTTC.

The chain has TRBV7-2 and TRBJ1-3; D not certain. Germline V lookup: CDR1 SGHTA, CDR2 FQGNSA. The CDR3 runs 14 residues. V was cut by 1 base and J by 2 bases, with 6 bases left in between. CDR3 DNA sequence: TGTGCCAGCAGCTTAGGGGGTACTGGAAACACCATATATTTT. As protein: CASSLGGTGNTIYF.

V and J are TRBV6-5 and TRBJ1-1; 7 bases agree with TRBD1. CDR3 size: 13 residues. From germline, CDR1 is MNHEY and CDR2 SVGAGI. V lost 6 bases and J lost 7; bases outside the gene matches: 8. CDR3 loop: CASSQGVDGEAFF. The CDR3 DNA follows: TGTGCCAGCAGCCAGGGGGTGGATGGTGAAGCTTTCTTT.

The chain couples TRBV19 to TRBJ2-2, with D perhaps TRBD2 (5 bases). The CDR3 runs to 16 residues. Germline values: CDR1 LNHDA, CDR2 SQIVND (reference sequence). The germline V and J ends were trimmed by 3 bases and 2 bases, with 13 bases remaining between them. The CDR3 here is CASSILGSPNTGELFF. CDR3 nucleotides: TGTGCCAGTAGTATCTTGGGGAGCCCAAACACCGGGGAGCTGTTTTTT.

This clone showed up just once. The chain combines TRBV5-4 with TRBJ1-2; 7 bases fit TRBD1. The J segment lost 1 base and the V segment lost 2 bases, leaving 5 bases of the junction unmatched. In germline, CDR1 is SGHNT, CDR2 YYREEE (reference sequence). The length of the CDR3 is 15 residues. The CDR3 DNA follows: TGTGCCAGCAGCTTACAGGGGCGGATTAACTATGGCTACACCTTC. Translated: CASSLQGRINYGYTF.

With regard to this clone: Other DNA sequences in the sample encode the same CDR3. The rearrangement joins TRBV9 to TRBJ1-2; a possible D gene is TRBD1 (5 bases). The germline CDR1 and CDR2 sequences are SGDLS and YYNGEE. V was cut by 2 bases and J by 3 bases, with 8 bases left in between. The CDR3 contains 13 residues. In nucleotides, the CDR3 is TGTGCCAGCAGCGTCGGGGGGGACTATGGCTACACCTTC. It translates to CASSVGGDYGYTF. The full variable domain, in which reference TRBV9 and TRBJ1-2 provide the parts outside the CDR3, is DSGVTQTPKHLITATGQRVTLRCSPRSGDLSVYWYQQSLDQGLQFLIQYYNGEERAKGNILERFSAQQFPDLHSELNLSSLELGDSALYFCASSVGGDYGYTFGSGTRLTVV.

The J gene is TRBJ2-5, the V gene TRBV7-9; D is ambiguous. This CDR3 is built from 14 residues. The V and J ends lost 3 bases and 1 base respectively, with 9 bases between them. Germline CDR1 is SEHNR and CDR2 is FQNEAQ (reference sequence). The CDR3 DNA reads as TGTGCCAGCAGCTTCCGCGGCCTCCAAGAGACCCAGTACTTC. It encodes CASSFRGLQETQYF.

This rearrangement joins TRBV6-6 to TRBJ2-3, with 9 bases fitting TRBD1. V trimming: 6 bases; J trimming: 6 bases; junction bases outside the gene matches: 10. The germline gives CDR1 MNHNY, CDR2 SVGAGI (reference sequence). CDR3 length: 15 residues. CDR3 nucleotide sequence: TGTGCCAGCAGACAAGACAGGGGGGGTTTGGATACGCAGTATTTT. This sequence encodes CASRQDRGGLDTQYF.

This clone has only one observation. In nucleotides, the CDR3 is TGTGCCAGCAGCCCCGACTATAATTCACCCCTCCACTTT. Its protein product is CASSPDYNSPLHF. The chain combines TRBV6-5 with TRBJ1-6; D gene ambiguous. CDR3 size: 13 residues. V was shortened by 6 bases and J by 3 bases, with 6 bases between the two germline ends. The V gene's germline CDR1 is MNHEY and CDR2 SVGAGI.

V gene TRBV2 combines with J gene TRBJ2-4; 9 nucleotides align to TRBD2. The trim removed 7 bases at V and 8 bases at J, leaving 6 bases unmatched. This CDR3 has 13 amino acids. The germline gives CDR1 SNHLY, CDR2 FYNNEI. CDR3: CASNKRGDDIQYF. CDR3 sequence (DNA): TGTGCCAGCAACAAGCGGGGGGACGACATTCAGTACTTC.

This chain uses TRBV3-1 (or the pseudogene TRBV3-2) with TRBJ1-2; 8 nucleotides line up with TRBD1. The CDR3 covers 14 residues. The V segment lost 0 bases and the J segment 6 bases; nucleotides outside the gene matches: 3. From germline, CDR1 is LGHDT and CDR2 YNNKEL (reference sequence). The CDR3 DNA follows: TGTGCCAGCAGCCAAGAAGGCAGGGGGCATGGCTACACCTTC. Amino acid sequence: CASSQEGRGHGYTF.

The chain is built from TRBV30 and TRBJ2-4; the D gene is possibly TRBD1 (5 bases). Germline CDR1 and CDR2: GTSNPN and SVGIG (reference sequence). This CDR3 comprises 12 residues. V lost 0 bases and J lost 6, with 6 bases in between. The CDR3 nucleotides are TGTGCCTGGAGTGTGCAGGGAAACATTCAGTACTTC. Amino acids: CAWSVQGNIQYF.

The chain has TRBV28 and TRBJ1-2; D is unresolved. Trimming removed 7 bases at V and 6 bases at J, with 18 bases between. The CDR3 totals 14 residues. The germline V gene encodes CDR1 MDHEN and CDR2 SYDVKM. CDR3 residues: CASTTPGRVDGYTF. DNA of the CDR3: TGTGCCAGCACGACTCCAGGCCGGGTCGATGGCTACACCTTC.

J is TRBJ1-6 and V is TRBV23-1; tentative D call: TRBD1 (5 bases). TRBV23-1 belongs to the ORF category, with a function that is uncertain. The V end was cut by 4 bases, the J end by 7 bases, with 14 bases between. The CDR3 loop spans 15 amino acids. DNA of the CDR3: TGCGCCAGCAGTCCCTGGGACGAAGCAAATTCACCCCTCCACTTT. This translates into CASSPWDEANSPLHF.

This sequence joins TRBV18 and TRBJ2-7, with 10 bases lining up with TRBD1. Trimming took 6 bases from V and 7 from J; bases not matched to a gene: 12. The CDR3 runs 15 residues. Germline loops: CDR1 KGHSH, CDR2 LQKENI. This chain's CDR3 is CASSRSGTGEREQYF. CDR3 nucleotides: TGTGCCAGCTCGCGCTCCGGGACAGGGGAACGGGAGCAGTACTTC.

The CDR3 reads CASSETQGSRYEQYF. CDR3 coding DNA: TGTGCCAGCAGTGAAACACAGGGTAGTCGCTACGAGCAGTACTTC. The chain joins TRBV6-1 to TRBJ2-7, with D perhaps TRBD1 (6 bases). V was trimmed by 2 bases and J by 3 bases, leaving 14 bases between them. Germline values: CDR1 MNHNS, CDR2 SASEGT. The CDR3 contains 15 residues.